The 9 T cell receptor beta chains given below trace back to one sample, sequenced in a study of blood T cell repertoires in COVID-19 (dated by TCRdb to between 2020 and 2021). Preparation of the library involved the immunoSEQ multiplex PCR assay. TCRdb re-hosts the immuneACCESS table, in-frame sequences only. Its copies lack some clones; in the studies checked, an unresolved V gene accounts for under half of them, and the cause for the rest is not known. The sample contains 200,000 or so clones, about 80% of them found a single time. The leading ten clones occupy 6.9% of the sample. Sequenced material: peripheral blood. These receptors were obtained from a human donor with acute or convalescent COVID-19. The donor label of this sample is uncertain.

This chain joins TRBV6-5 and TRBJ2-7; 7 nucleotides line up with TRBD2. The CDR3 contains 15 residues. Germline V gene sequence: CDR1 MNHEY, CDR2 SVGAGI. Unmatched junction bases numbered 9, after V lost 2 bases and J lost 5 bases. The CDR3 sequence is CASSYDHGEGNEQYF. DNA of the CDR3: TGTGCCAGCAGTTACGATCATGGGGAGGGCAACGAGCAGTACTTC.

With respect to this clone: Within the sample, other DNA sequences also encode this same CDR3. This chain's CDR3 is CAWSVSSSGNTIYF. The DNA of the CDR3 is TGTGCCTGGAGTGTATCTAGCTCTGGAAACACCATATATTTT. V is TRBV30 and J is TRBJ1-3, with D uncertain. This CDR3 has 14 amino acids. In germline, CDR1 is GTSNPN, CDR2 SVGIG (reference sequence). Trimming took off 0 bases at V and 0 bases at J, with 6 bases between the two ends. Full variable domain (outside the CDR3, taken from reference TRBV30 and TRBJ1-3): SQTIHQWPATLVQPVGSPLSLECTVEGTSNPNLYWYRQAAGRGLQLLFYSVGIGQISSEVPQNLSASRPQDRQFILSSKKLLLSDSGFYLCAWSVSSSGNTIYFGEGSWLTVV.

The chain recombines TRBV30 with TRBJ1-1, with D possibly TRBD1 on 5 matching bases. V was cut by 0 bases and J by 4 bases, with 15 bases left in between. The CDR3 extends over 15 amino acids. The V gene's germline CDR1 is GTSNPN and CDR2 SVGIG (reference sequence). CDR3 residues: CAWSVQKGQGTEAFF. The CDR3 DNA follows: TGTGCCTGGAGTGTACAAAAAGGGCAGGGCACTGAAGCTTTCTTT. Drawing the rest from reference TRBV30 and TRBJ1-1, the complete variable domain is SQTIHQWPATLVQPVGSPLSLECTVEGTSNPNLYWYRQAAGRGLQLLFYSVGIGQISSEVPQNLSASRPQDRQFILSSKKLLLSDSGFYLCAWSVQKGQGTEAFFGQGTRLTVV.

The chain joins TRBV18 to TRBJ2-7; tentatively, D is TRBD1 (6 bases). This CDR3 comprises 15 residues. Per the germline V gene, CDR1 is KGHSH and CDR2 is LQKENI. V lost 3 bases and J lost 3, with 15 bases in between. The chain's CDR3 is CASSPTGLAVYEQYF. The CDR3 bases are TGTGCCAGCTCACCCACAGGGCTAGCTGTCTACGAGCAGTACTTC.

The chain carries TRBV30 and TRBJ1-2; D uncertain. The CDR3 consists of 12 residues. Germline V gene data show CDR1 as GTSNPN and CDR2 as SVGIG (reference sequence). Trimming took off 4 bases at V and 3 bases at J, with 9 bases between the two ends. CDR3: CAWTREDYGYTF. The CDR3 bases are TGTGCCTGGACCCGCGAAGACTATGGCTACACCTTC.

The chain combines TRBV6-5 with TRBJ1-5, with TRBD1 matching 7 bases. Germline CDR1 reads MNHEY; CDR2 reads SVGAGI. The V gene end was trimmed by 7 bases and the J gene end by 15 bases; junction bases not matched to a gene: 18. CDR3 length: 14 residues. The CDR3 region is CASTQIPKTGEVHF. Written as DNA, the CDR3 is TGTGCCAGCACCCAAATCCCCAAAACAGGGGAGGTGCATTTT.

The chain is built from TRBV10-3 and TRBJ2-3; 7 bases are a match to TRBD1. This CDR3 contains 14 residues. CDR1 is ENHRY, CDR2 SYGVKD, per germline. Trimming removed 7 bases from V and 3 bases from J; junction bases left unmatched: 7. CDR3 nucleotide sequence: TGTGCCATCAAGGGGGCTTTTTCGACAGATACGCAGTATTTT. This codes for CAIKGAFSTDTQYF.

This chain connects TRBV18 to TRBJ2-5, with 7 nucleotides matching TRBD1. CDR3 length equals 17 residues. Germline CDR1 reads KGHSH; CDR2 reads LQKENI. After removal of 2 bases from V and 5 bases from J, the junction contained 14 bases not matched to a gene. In DNA form, the CDR3 reads TGTGCCAGCTCACCATGGTCGGGGACAGCGTCCGGGGAGACCCAGTACTTC. Its translation: CASSPWSGTASGETQYF. Supplemented by reference TRBV18 and TRBJ2-5, the full variable domain reads NAGVMQNPRHLVRRRGQEARLRCSPMKGHSHVYWYRQLPEEGLKFMVYLQKENIIDESGMPKERFSAEFPKEGPSILRIQQVVRGDSAAYFCASSPWSGTASGETQYFGPGTRLLVL.

V is TRBV11-2 and J is TRBJ1-5; TRBD1 is a possible D gene (5 bases). Trimming stripped 5 bases from V and 7 bases from J, with 18 bases between. CDR3 size: 15 residues. Germline-derived CDR1 and CDR2 are SGHAT and FQNNGV. CDR3 in amino acids: CASSPDGGSQQPQHF. In DNA, the CDR3 is TGTGCCAGCAGCCCAGACGGGGGGTCCCAACAGCCCCAGCATTTT.